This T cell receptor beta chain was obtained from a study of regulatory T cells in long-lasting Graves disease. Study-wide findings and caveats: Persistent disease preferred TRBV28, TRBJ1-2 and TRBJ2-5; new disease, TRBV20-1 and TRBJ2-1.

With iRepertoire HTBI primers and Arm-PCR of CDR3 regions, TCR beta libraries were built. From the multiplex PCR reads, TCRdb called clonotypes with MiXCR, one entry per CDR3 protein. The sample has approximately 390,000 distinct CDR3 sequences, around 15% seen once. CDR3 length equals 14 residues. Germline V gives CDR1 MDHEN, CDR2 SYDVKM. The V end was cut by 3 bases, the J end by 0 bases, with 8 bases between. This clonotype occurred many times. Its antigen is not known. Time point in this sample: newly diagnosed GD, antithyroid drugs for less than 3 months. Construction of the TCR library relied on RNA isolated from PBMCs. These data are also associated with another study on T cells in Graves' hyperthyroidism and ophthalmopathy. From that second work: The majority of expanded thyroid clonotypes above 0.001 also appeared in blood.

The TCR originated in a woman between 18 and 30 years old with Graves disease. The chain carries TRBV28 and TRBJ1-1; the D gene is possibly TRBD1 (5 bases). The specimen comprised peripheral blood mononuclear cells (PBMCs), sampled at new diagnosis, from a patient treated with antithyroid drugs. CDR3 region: CASSFRALNTEAFF. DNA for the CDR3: TGTGCCAGCAGTTTCAGGGCGCTGAACACTGAAGCTTTCTTT.